This T cell receptor (beta chain) was profiled in a study of T cell responses to AZD1222 COVID-19 vaccine. The table came from immunoSEQ multiplex PCR; TCRdb's copy has only in-frame clones and leaves some out. Among 140,000 to 150,000 clones listed, approximately 91% were seen once. This clone was observed a handful of times. The germline gives CDR1 KGHSH, CDR2 LQKENI. After removal of 2 bases from V and 5 bases from J, the junction contained 5 bases not matched to a gene. There are 14 residues in the CDR3. The receptor's source is an adult who received the AZD1222 COVID-19 vaccine. The rearrangement links TRBV18 to TRBJ1-1; 7 bases are a match to TRBD1. Specimen: peripheral blood, collected 28 days after the second AZD1222 dose. The CDR3 sequence is CASSPARQGTEAFF. Written as DNA, the CDR3 is TGTGCCAGCTCACCAGCTAGACAGGGAACTGAAGCTTTCTTT.